Listed below are T cell receptor beta chains from one sample, sequenced in a study of beta chain features in type 1 diabetes. Here immunoSEQ multiplex PCR was the method, and the copy in TCRdb shows in-frame clones only, minus some. The sample records hundreds of thousands of clones, about 14% being singletons. The sample was naive CD4+ T cells from blood. Every receptor here comes from a man younger than 35 in good health. Both conserved end residues are part of each CDR3. D genes are given only for firm matches. Where a row states a size, it is once, few, many or the class of an expanded clone; other rows omit it.

V gene	D gene	clone size	J gene	CDR3 DNA	CDR3 protein
TRBV7-9	TRBD1	few	TRBJ2-6	TGTGCCAGCAGCTTAGGCCAGGGGGTATCCGGGGCCAACGTCCTGACTTTC	CASSLGQGVSGANVLTF
TRBV28	TRBD2	.	TRBJ2-3	TGTGCCAGCAGCCCGGGGACTAGCGGGGTTCGAGATACGCAGTATTTT	CASSPGTSGVRDTQYF
TRBV6-7	.	.	TRBJ2-7	TGTGCCAGCAGTTACTCGACTTTCTCCTCCTACGAGCAGTACTTC	CASSYSTFSSYEQYF
TRBV7-2	.	.	TRBJ2-1	TGTGCCAGCAGCAGCCCCAGGGGGGAGGCCTACAATGAGCAGTTCTTC	CASSSPRGEAYNEQFF
TRBV27	TRBD2	.	TRBJ2-7	TGTGCCAGCACCCCTGGGGGGGGCGAGCAGTACTTC	CASTPGGGEQYF
TRBV14	.	.	TRBJ1-1	TGTGCCAGCAGCCAAGAGATCGGGGCCTTGGGGACTGAAGCTTTCTTT	CASSQEIGALGTEAFF
TRBV18	.	.	TRBJ2-3	TGTGCCAGCTCACCACCCAACCGAGGACGAGTCACAGATACGCAGTATTTT	CASSPPNRGRVTDTQYF
TRBV5-6	.	.	TRBJ1-5	TGTGCCAGCAGCAGTCGAATAAATCAGCCCCAGCATTTT	CASSSRINQPQHF
TRBV19	TRBD1	few	TRBJ2-3	TGTGCCAGTAGTACCCCGGGACAGGGGACAGATACGCAGTATTTT	CASSTPGQGTDTQYF
TRBV7-3	.	few	TRBJ2-5	TGTGCCAGCAGCTTAAACGGGATCCAAGAGACCCAGTACTTC	CASSLNGIQETQYF
TRBV7-2	TRBD1	few	TRBJ2-7	TGTGCCAGCAGCCGGGACAGGGGCTACGAGCAGTACTTC	CASSRDRGYEQYF
TRBV5-4	.	.	TRBJ2-6	TGTGCCAGCAGGACAGATCTTGGGGCCAACGTCCTGACTTTC	CASRTDLGANVLTF
TRBV7-2	TRBD1	.	TRBJ2-7	TGTGCCAGCAGCATAGCCGGGCAGGGGGTCATATACGAGCAGTACTTC	CASSIAGQGVIYEQYF
TRBV4-2	TRBD2	few	TRBJ2-4	TGTGCCAGCAGCCAAGATCTGGGACTAGCGGGCTTAGCCAAAAACATTCAGTACTTC	CASSQDLGLAGLAKNIQYF
TRBV6-6	.	.	TRBJ2-7	TGTGCCAGCACCTCTAAAGACAGGTGGAAAAACGAGCAGTACTTC	CASTSKDRWKNEQYF
TRBV15	.	once	TRBJ2-3	TGTGCCACCAGCAGAGAAGGGTACTTGCAGAATACGCAGTATTTT	CATSREGYLQNTQYF
TRBV5-4	.	few	TRBJ2-5	TGTGCCAGCAGCCAAAGAAGGGAAAGTAGAGAGACCCAGTACTTC	CASSQRRESRETQYF
TRBV30	.	.	TRBJ1-1	TGTGCCTGGAGTGGTAGAGGGAAGAACACTGAAGCTTTCTTT	CAWSGRGKNTEAFF
TRBV7-2	TRBD1	few	TRBJ1-5	TGTGCCAGCAGCTTAGGTAGGACAGGGGGCAGAGGTCAGCCCCAGCATTTT	CASSLGRTGGRGQPQHF
TRBV19	.	.	TRBJ2-5	TGTGCCAGTAGTATAACTGGAGAGACCCAGTACTTC	CASSITGETQYF
TRBV18	.	.	TRBJ1-4	TGTGCCAGCTCACCACCGCGGGGGCTGGGTAATGAAAAACTGTTTTTT	CASSPPRGLGNEKLFF
TRBV18	TRBD1	.	TRBJ1-5	TGTGCCAGCTCACTTGCCGGGACAGGTCAGCCCCAGCATTTT	CASSLAGTGQPQHF
TRBV9	.	.	TRBJ2-7	TGTGCCAGCAGCGGTGACGGGAGAATCCGCGAGCAGTACTTC	CASSGDGRIREQYF
TRBV14	TRBD2	few	TRBJ2-4	TGTGCCAGCAGCCACCTAGGGCTAGCGGACATCAAAAACATTCAGTACTTC	CASSHLGLADIKNIQYF
TRBV28	TRBD1	.	TRBJ2-7	TGTGCCAGCAGTCCGCATCGGGACAGGGGAGCCGAGCAGTACTTC	CASSPHRDRGAEQYF
TRBV18	.	.	TRBJ2-3	TGTGCCAGCTCACCACCGGGACCCCAGGCAGGGGATACGCAGTATTTT	CASSPPGPQAGDTQYF
TRBV14	.	.	TRBJ1-4	TGTGCCAGCAGCCAAGGGTGGCGGGAGTATGAAAAACTGTTTTTT	CASSQGWREYEKLFF